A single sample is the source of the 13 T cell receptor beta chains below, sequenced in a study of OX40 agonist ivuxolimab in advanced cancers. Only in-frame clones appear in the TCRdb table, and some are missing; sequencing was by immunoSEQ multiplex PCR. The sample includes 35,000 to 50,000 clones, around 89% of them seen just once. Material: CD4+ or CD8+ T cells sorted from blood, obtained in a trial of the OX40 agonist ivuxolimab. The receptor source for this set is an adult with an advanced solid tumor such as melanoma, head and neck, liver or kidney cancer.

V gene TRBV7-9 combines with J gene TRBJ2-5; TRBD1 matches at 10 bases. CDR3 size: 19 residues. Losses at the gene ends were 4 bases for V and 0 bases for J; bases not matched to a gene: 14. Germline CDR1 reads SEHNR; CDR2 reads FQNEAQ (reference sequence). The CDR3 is CASSSPTGGTGVNQETQYF. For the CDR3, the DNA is TGTGCCAGCAGCTCCCCCACGGGCGGGACAGGGGTAAACCAAGAGACCCAGTACTTC.

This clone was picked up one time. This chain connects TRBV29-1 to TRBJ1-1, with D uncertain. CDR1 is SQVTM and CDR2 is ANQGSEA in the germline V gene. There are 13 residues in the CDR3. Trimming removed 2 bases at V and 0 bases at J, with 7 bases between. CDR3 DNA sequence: TGCAGCGTTGAATTCGGCATGAACACTGAAGCTTTCTTT. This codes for CSVEFGMNTEAFF.

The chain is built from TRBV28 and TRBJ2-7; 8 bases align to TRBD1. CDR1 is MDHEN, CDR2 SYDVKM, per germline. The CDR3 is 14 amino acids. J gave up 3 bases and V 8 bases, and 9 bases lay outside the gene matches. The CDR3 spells CASYLTGGSYEQYF. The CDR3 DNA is TGTGCCAGCTATTTAACAGGGGGGAGCTACGAGCAGTACTTC.

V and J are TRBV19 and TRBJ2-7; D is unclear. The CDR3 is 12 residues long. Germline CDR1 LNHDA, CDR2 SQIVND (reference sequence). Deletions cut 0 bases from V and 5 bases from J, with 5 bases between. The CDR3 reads CASSIDEDEQYF. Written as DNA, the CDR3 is TGTGCCAGTAGTATAGATGAAGACGAGCAGTACTTC.

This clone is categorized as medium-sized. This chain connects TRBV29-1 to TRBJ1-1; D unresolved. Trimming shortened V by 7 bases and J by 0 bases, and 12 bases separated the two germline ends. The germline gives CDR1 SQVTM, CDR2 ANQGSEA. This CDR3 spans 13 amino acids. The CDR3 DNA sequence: TGCAGCGACGGACTGCCCTTGAACACTGAAGCTTTCTTT. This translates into CSDGLPLNTEAFF.

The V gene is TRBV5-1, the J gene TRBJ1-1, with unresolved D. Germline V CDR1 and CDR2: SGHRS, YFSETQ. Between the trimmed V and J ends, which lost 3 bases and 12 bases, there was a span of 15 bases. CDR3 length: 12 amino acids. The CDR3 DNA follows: TGCGCCAGCAGCTCCTTACCTCCCTCGACTTTCTTT. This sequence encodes CASSSLPPSTFF. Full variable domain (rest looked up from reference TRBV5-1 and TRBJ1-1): KAGVTQTPRYLIKTRGQQVTLSCSPISGHRSVSWYQQTPGQGLQFLFEYFSETQRNKGNFPGRFSGRQFSNSRSEMNVSTLELGDSALYLCASSSLPPSTFFGQGTRLTVV.

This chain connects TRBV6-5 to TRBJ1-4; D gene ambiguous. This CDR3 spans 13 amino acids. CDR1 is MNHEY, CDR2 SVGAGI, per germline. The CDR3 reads CATAIGGSEKLFF. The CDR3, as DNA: TGTGCTACAGCAATCGGCGGGTCTGAAAAACTGTTTTTT.

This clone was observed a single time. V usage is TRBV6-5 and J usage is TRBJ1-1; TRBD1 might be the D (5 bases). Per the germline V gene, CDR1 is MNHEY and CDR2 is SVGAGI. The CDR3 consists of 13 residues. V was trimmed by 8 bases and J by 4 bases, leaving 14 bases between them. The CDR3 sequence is CASSWGMGTEAFF. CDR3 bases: TGTGCCAGCTCCTGGGGGATGGGCACTGAAGCTTTCTTT.

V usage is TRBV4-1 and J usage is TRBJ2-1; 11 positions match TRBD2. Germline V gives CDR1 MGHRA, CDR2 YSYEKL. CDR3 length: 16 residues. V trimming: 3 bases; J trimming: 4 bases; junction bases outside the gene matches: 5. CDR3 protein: CASSHETSGGYNEQFF. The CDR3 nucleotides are TGCGCCAGCAGCCACGAAACTAGCGGGGGTTACAATGAGCAGTTCTTC.

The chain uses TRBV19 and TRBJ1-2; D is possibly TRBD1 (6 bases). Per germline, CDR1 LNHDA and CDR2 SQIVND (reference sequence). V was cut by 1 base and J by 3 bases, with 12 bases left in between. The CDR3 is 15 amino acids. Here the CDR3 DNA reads TGTGCCAGTAGTATAGGGTACAGGGACCACTATGGCTACACCTTC. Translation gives CASSIGYRDHYGYTF.

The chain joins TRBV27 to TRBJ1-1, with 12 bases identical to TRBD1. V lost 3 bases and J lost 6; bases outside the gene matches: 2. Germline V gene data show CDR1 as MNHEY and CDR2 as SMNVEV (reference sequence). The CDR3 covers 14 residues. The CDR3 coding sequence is TGTGCCAGCAGTTTTGGGACAGGGGGCTCTGAAGCTTTCTTT. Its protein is CASSFGTGGSEAFF.

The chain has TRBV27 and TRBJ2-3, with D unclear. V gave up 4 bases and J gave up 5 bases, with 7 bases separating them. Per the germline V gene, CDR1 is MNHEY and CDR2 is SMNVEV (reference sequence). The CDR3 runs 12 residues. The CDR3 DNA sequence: TGTGCCAGCAGTTGGCCAGGAGATACGCAGTATTTT. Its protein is CASSWPGDTQYF.

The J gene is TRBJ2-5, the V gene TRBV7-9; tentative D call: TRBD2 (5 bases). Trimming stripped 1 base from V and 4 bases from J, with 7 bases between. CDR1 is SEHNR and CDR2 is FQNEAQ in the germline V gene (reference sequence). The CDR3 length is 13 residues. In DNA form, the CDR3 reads TGTGCCAGCAGCTTAGTGGAGGTAGAGACCCAGTACTTC. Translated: CASSLVEVETQYF.